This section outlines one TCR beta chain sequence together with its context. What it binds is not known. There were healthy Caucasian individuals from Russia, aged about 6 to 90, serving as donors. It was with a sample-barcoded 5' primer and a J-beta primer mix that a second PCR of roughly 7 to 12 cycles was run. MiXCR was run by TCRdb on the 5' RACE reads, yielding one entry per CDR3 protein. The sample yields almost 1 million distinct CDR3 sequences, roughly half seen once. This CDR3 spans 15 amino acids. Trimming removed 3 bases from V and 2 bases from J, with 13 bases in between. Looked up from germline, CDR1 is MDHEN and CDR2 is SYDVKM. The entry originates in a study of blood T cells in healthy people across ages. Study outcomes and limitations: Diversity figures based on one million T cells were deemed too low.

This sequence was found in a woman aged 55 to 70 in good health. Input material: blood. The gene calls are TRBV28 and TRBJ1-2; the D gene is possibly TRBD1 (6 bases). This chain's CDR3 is CASSLAQGKNYGYTF. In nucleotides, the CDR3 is TGTGCCAGCAGTTTGGCCCAGGGGAAGAACTATGGCTACACCTTC.